This entry describes one T cell receptor beta chain. This record belongs to a study of blood T cells in healthy people across ages. About the research overall: In model experiments, template switching was able to capture about one barcoded beta molecule for every two T cells that were present.

V was pared by 7 bases and J by 10 bases, with 9 bases of the junction left unmatched. Germline V gene lookup returns CDR1 SQVTM and CDR2 ANQGSEA. The CDR3 contains 13 residues. With a J-beta primer mix and a sample-barcoded 5' primer, a second PCR ran about 7 to 12 cycles. TCRdb independently ran MiXCR on the 5' RACE reads; one entry per CDR3 protein. The data show about 510,000 distinct CDR3 sequences, about 26% seen once. The same specimen was also included in a second study, on T cells of mothers and their children. That source reports: Mother-child pairs who were related displayed a slightly higher overlap than unrelated pairs, a difference that was non-significant.

The chain carries TRBV29-1 and TRBJ1-4; 10 bases line up with TRBD1. The TCR was taken from a boy aged 2 to 9 in good health. Material: blood. CDR3 residues: CSGGLDRGGKLFF. The CDR3 DNA is TGCAGCGGGGGTTTGGACAGGGGGGGAAAACTGTTTTTT.